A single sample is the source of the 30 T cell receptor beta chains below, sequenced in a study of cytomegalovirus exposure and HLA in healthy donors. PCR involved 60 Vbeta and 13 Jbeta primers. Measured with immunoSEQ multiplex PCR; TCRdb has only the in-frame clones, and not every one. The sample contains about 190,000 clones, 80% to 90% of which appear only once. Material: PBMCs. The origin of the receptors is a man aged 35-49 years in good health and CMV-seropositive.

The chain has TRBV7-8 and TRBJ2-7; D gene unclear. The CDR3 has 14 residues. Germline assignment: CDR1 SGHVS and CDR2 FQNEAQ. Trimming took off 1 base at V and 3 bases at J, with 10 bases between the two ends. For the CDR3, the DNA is TGTGCCAGCAGCTTAGTGGCTCTAGGCTACGAGCAGTACTTC. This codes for CASSLVALGYEQYF.

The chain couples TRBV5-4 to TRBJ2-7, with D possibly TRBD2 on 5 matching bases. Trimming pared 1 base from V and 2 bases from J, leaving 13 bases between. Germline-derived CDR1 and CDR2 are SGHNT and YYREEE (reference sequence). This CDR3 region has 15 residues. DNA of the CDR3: TGTGCCAGCAGCTTGTCCGGGGTGGACCCCTACGAGCAGTACTTC. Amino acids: CASSLSGVDPYEQYF.

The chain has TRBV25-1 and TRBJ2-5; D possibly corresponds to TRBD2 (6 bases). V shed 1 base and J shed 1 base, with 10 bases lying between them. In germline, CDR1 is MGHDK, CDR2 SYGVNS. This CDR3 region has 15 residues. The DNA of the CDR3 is TGTGCCAGCAGTGAATGGCGCGGGATCCAAGAGACCCAGTACTTC. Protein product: CASSEWRGIQETQYF. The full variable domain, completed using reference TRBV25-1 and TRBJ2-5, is EADIYQTPRYLVIGTGKKITLECSQTMGHDKMYWYQQDPGMELHLIHYSYGVNSTEKGDLSSESTVSRIRTEHFPLTLESARPSHTSQYLCASSEWRGIQETQYFGPGTRLLVL.

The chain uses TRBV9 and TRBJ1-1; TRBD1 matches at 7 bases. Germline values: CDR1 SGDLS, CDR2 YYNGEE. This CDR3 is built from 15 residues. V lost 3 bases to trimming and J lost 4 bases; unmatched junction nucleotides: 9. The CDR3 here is CASSERTGGVTEAFF. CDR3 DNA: TGTGCCAGCAGCGAGAGGACAGGCGGCGTCACTGAAGCTTTCTTT.

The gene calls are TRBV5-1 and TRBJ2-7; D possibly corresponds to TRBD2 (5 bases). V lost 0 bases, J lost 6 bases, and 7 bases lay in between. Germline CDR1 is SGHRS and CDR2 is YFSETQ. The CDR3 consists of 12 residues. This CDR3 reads CASSLGEGEQYF. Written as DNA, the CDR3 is TGCGCCAGCAGCTTGGGCGAGGGCGAGCAGTACTTC.

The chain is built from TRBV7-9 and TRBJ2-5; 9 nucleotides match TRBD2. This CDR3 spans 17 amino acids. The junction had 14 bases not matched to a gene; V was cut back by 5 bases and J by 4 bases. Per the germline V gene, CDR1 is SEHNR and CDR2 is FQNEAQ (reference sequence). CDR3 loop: CASSAIGGRAGGETQYF. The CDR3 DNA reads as TGTGCCAGCAGCGCGATCGGCGGGAGGGCCGGGGGAGAGACCCAGTACTTC.

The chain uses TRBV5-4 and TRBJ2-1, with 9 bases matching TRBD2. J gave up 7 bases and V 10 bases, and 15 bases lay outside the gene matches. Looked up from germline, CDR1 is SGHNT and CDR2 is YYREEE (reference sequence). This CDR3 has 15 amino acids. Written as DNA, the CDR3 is TGTGCCTATTGGACGGTAGCGGGAGAAAGTAATGAGCAGTTCTTC. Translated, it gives CAYWTVAGESNEQFF. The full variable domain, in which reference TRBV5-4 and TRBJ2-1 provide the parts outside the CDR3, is ETGVTQSPTHLIKTRGQQVTLRCSSQSGHNTVSWYQQALGQGPQFIFQYYREEENGRGNFPPRFSGLQFPNYSSELNVNALELDDSALYLCAYWTVAGESNEQFFGPGTRLTVL.

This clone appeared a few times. Here the CDR3 reads CSVPGGEGPNYEQYF. The CDR3 nucleotides are TGCAGCGTTCCCGGAGGGGAGGGCCCGAACTACGAGCAGTACTTC. The V gene is TRBV29-1, the J gene TRBJ2-7, with 7 nucleotides matching TRBD2. CDR1 SQVTM and CDR2 ANQGSEA come from the germline V gene. The CDR3 is made up of 15 amino acids. The V segment lost 5 bases and the J segment 3 bases; nucleotides outside the gene matches: 13.

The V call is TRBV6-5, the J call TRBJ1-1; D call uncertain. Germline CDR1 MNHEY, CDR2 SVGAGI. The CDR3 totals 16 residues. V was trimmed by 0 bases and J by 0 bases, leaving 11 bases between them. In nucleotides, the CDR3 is TGTGCCAGCAGTTACTCGACAAGCCTGCTGAACACTGAAGCTTTCTTT. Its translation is CASSYSTSLLNTEAFF.

The CDR3 protein is CASSLGGTGELFF. The CDR3 nucleotides are TGTGCCAGCAGTCTAGGAGGGACCGGGGAGCTGTTTTTT. The chain has TRBV6-4 and TRBJ2-2; the D gene is possibly TRBD2 (6 bases). Trimming took 5 bases from V and 5 from J, leaving 9 bases between them. CDR1 is MRHNA, CDR2 SNTAGT, per germline. This CDR3 has 13 amino acids.

CDR3 in DNA: TGTGCCAGCAGCTTAGCACAGGGGAGTTTTCAGCCCCAGCATTTT. Translated: CASSLAQGSFQPQHF. The chain is built from TRBV7-8 and TRBJ1-5; 7 bases are a match to TRBD1. Germline values: CDR1 SGHVS, CDR2 FQNEAQ. This CDR3 is 15 amino acids long. V was pared by 0 bases and J by 6 bases, with 5 bases of the junction left unmatched.

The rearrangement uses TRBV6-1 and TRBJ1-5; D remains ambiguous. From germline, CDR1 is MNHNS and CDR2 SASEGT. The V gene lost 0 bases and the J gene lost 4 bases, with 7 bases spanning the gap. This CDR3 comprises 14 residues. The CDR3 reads CASSEANRNQPQHF. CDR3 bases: TGTGCCAGCAGTGAAGCTAACAGAAATCAGCCCCAGCATTTT.

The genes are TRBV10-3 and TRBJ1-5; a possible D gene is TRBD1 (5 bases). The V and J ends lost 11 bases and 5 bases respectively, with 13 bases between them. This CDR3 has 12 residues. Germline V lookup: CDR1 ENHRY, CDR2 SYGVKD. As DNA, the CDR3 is TGTGCCTCCGGAGGGGAGGATCAGCCCCAGCATTTT. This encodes CASGGEDQPQHF.

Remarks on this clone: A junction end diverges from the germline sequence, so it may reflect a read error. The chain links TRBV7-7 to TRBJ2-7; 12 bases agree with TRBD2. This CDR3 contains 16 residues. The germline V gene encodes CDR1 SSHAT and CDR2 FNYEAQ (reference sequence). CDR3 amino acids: CASSPLTLAGGSEQYF. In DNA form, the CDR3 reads TGTGCTAGCAGCCCACTAACTCTAGCGGGAGGGAGCGAGCAGTACTTC.

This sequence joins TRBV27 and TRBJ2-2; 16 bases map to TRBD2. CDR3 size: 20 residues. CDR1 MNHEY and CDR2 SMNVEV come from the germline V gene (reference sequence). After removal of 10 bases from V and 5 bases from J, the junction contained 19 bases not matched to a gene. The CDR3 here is CATARFGTSGRGGSTGELFF. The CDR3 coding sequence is TGTGCCACGGCTAGATTCGGGACTAGCGGGAGGGGAGGATCGACCGGGGAGCTGTTTTTT.

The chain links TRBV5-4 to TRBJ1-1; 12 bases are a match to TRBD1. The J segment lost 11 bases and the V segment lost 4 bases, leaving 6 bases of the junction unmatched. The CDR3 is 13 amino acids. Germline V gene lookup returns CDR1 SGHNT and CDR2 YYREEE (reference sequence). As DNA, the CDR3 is TGTGCCAGCAGCCTGGGACAGGGGGCGCCTGCTTTCTTT. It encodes CASSLGQGAPAFF.

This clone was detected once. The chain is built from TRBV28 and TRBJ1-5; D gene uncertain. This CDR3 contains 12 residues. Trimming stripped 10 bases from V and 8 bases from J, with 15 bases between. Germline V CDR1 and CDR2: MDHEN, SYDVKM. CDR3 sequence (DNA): TGTGCCACCAGCAGTCCCCAAGAGCCCCAGCATTTT. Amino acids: CATSSPQEPQHF.

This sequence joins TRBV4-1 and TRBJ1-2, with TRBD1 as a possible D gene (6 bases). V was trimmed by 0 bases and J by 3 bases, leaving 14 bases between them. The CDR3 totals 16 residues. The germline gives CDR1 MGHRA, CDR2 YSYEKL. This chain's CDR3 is CASSQDISDRDYGYTF. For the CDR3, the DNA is TGCGCCAGCAGCCAAGATATCTCGGACAGAGACTATGGCTACACCTTC.

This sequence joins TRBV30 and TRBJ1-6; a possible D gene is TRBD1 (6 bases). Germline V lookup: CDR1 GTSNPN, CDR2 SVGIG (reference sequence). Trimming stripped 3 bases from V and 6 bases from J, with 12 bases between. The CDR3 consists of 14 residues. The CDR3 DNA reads TGTGCCTGGAGCCAGGGGCGCATTAATTCACCCCTCCACTTT. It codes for CAWSQGRINSPLHF.

CDR3 DNA sequence: TGTGCCAGCAGCAAAGCCGGGATCAGAACCTACGAGCAGTACTTC. Translated, it gives CASSKAGIRTYEQYF. The rearrangement links TRBV14 to TRBJ2-7; maybe TRBD2 (5 bases). Germline V gene data show CDR1 as SGHDN and CDR2 as FVKESK. The CDR3 sequence is 15 residues long. Trimming took 5 bases from V and 2 from J, leaving 16 bases between them.

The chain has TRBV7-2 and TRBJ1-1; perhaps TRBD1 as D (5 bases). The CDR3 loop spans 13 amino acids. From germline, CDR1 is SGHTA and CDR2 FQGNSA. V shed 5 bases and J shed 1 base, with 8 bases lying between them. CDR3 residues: CASSTGQNTEAFF. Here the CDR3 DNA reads TGTGCCAGCAGCACAGGACAGAACACTGAAGCTTTCTTT.

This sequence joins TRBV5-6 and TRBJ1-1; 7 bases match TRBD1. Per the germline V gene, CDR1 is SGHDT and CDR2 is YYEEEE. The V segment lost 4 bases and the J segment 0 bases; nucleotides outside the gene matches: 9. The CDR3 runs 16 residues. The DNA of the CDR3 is TGTGCCAGCAGCCCGAAGGGACAGCTCATGAACACTGAAGCTTTCTTT. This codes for CASSPKGQLMNTEAFF.

The CDR3 sequence: CASSSLGGYEQYF. CDR3 nucleotides: TGTGCCAGCAGCTCCCTGGGGGGCTACGAGCAGTACTTC. The genes are TRBV7-2 and TRBJ2-7, with D perhaps matching TRBD2 (6 bases). The CDR3 is 13 amino acids. Trimming took off 4 bases at V and 3 bases at J, with 10 bases between the two ends. Germline V gives CDR1 SGHTA, CDR2 FQGNSA.

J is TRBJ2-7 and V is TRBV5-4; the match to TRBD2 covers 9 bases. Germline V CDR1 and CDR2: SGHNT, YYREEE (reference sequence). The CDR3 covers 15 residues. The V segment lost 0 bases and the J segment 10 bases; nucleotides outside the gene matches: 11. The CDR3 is CASSLDESSGTRQYF. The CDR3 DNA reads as TGTGCCAGCAGCTTGGACGAATCTAGCGGGACTCGTCAGTACTTC.

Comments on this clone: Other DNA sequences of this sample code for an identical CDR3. The chain's CDR3 is CASSQDQGAYNEQFF. The DNA for the CDR3 is TGCGCCAGCAGCCAAGATCAAGGGGCATACAATGAGCAGTTCTTC. The chain couples TRBV4-1 to TRBJ2-1; tentatively, D is TRBD1 (5 bases). Germline V CDR1 and CDR2: MGHRA, YSYEKL. With 0 bases removed from V and 4 bases from J, the gap between germline ends came to 10 bases. The CDR3 consists of 15 residues.

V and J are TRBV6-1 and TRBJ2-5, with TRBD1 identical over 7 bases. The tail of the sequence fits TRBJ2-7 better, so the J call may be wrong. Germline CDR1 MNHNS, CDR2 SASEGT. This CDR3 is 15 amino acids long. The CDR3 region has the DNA TGTGCCAGCAGGCTAGAGACAGGGTCGGGATACGAGCAGTACTTC. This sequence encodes CASRLETGSGYEQYF.

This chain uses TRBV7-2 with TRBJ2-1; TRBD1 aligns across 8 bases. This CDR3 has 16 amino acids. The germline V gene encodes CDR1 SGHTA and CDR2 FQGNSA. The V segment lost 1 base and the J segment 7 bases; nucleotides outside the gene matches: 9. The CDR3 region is CASSLERDRRQNEQFF. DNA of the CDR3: TGTGCCAGCAGCTTAGAGAGGGACAGGCGGCAGAATGAGCAGTTCTTC.

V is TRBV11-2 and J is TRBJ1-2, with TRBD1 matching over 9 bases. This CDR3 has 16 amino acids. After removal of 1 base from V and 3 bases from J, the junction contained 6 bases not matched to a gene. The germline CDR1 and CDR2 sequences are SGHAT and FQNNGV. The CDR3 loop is CASSLAGQGLHYGYTF. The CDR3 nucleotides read TGTGCCAGCAGCTTAGCCGGACAGGGGCTTCACTATGGCTACACCTTC.

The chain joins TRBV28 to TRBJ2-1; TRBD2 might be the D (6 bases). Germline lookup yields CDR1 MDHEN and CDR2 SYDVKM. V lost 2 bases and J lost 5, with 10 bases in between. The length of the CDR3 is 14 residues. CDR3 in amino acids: CASSLAGIDNEQFF. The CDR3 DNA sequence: TGTGCCAGCAGTTTAGCGGGAATCGACAATGAGCAGTTCTTC.

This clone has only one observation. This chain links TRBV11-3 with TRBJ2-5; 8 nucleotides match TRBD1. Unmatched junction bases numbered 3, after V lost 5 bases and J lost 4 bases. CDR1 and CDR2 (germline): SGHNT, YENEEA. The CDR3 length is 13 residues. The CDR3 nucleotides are TGTGCCAGCAGCGGGACAGGCGGAGAGACCCAGTACTTC. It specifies CASSGTGGETQYF.